The clone carrying this TCR beta chain came up a few times. The data derive from a study of CD8+CD57+ T cells in acquired aplastic anemia. Germline V lookup: CDR1 SEHNR, CDR2 FQNEAQ (reference sequence). V lost 1 base, J lost 5 bases, and 9 bases lay in between. The CDR3 is 15 amino acids. TCR beta VDJ and CDR3 profiling used genomic DNA as template. TCRdb reprocessed the reads via MiXCR and lists one record per CDR3 protein. The data show 250,000 to 300,000 distinct CDR3 sequences, with 56% seen just once and 1.3% held by the top ten. CD8+CD57+ cell expansion, shown by flow cytometry, had occurred in the patients selected for sequencing. The study sampled blood from patients who had received no therapy.

The gene calls are TRBV7-9 and TRBJ1-6; no clear D gene. This TCR was recovered from a human donor with aplastic anemia. The sample consisted of sorted CD4+, CD8+, or CD8+CD57+ T cells (not recorded which) from PBMCs. The CDR3 DNA sequence: TGTGCCAGCAGCTTAGACCAGAGCCATAATTCACCCCTCCACTTT. Its protein product is CASSLDQSHNSPLHF.